This is a list of T cell receptor beta chains from one sample in a study of regulatory T cells in long-lasting Graves disease. TCRdb called the multiplex PCR reads again in MiXCR, with one record for every CDR3 protein. The sample gives some 430,000 distinct CDR3 sequences, roughly 21% of which show up once; roughly 7% is in the top ten. Sequenced material: peripheral blood mononuclear cells (PBMCs), taken when the disease was refractory, from a patient treated with antithyroid drugs. The receptors shown here come from a female donor with Graves disease. CDR3s include the opening cysteine and the closing phenylalanine or tryptophan. The D gene is left open where the match is weak. Clone size appears in some rows only: once, few, many, or a class for an expanded clone.

cdr3_aa	cdr3_nt	v_call	j_call	d_call	clone_size
CASSKTEGPRSHGYTF	TGTGCCAGCAGCAAGACGGAGGGACCGAGGTCCCATGGCTACACCTTC	TRBV7-8	TRBJ1-2	NA	few
CASSLSDSPTDTQYF	TGTGCCAGCAGTTTGTCGGACAGCCCCACAGATACGCAGTATTTT	TRBV12-3/TRBV12-4	TRBJ2-3	NA	NA
CASSHRQGVNEQYF	TGTGCCAGCAGTCACCGACAGGGGGTGAACGAGCAGTACTTC	TRBV28	TRBJ2-7	TRBD1	many
CASSLQATNTEAFF	TGTGCCAGCAGCCTGCAGGCCACGAACACTGAAGCTTTCTTT	TRBV7-9	TRBJ1-1	NA	few
CASRTTGLGVTEAFF	TGTGCCAGCAGGACGACAGGGCTGGGGGTCACTGAAGCTTTCTTT	TRBV12-3/TRBV12-4	TRBJ1-1	TRBD1	many
CSVSRGASGRAYEQYF	TGCAGCGTATCCCGTGGGGCTAGCGGGAGGGCCTACGAGCAGTACTTC	TRBV29-1	TRBJ2-7	TRBD2	NA
CASMWGRTNTEAFF	TGTGCCAGCATGTGGGGGCGAACGAACACTGAAGCTTTCTTT	TRBV28	TRBJ1-1	NA	many
CATSRDRIYGYTF	TGTGCCACCAGCAGGGACCGAATCTATGGCTACACCTTC	TRBV15	TRBJ1-2	NA	many
CSVLLRDYGYTF	TGCAGTGTCCTCCTAAGGGACTATGGCTACACCTTC	TRBV20-1	TRBJ1-2	NA	many
CASNGQGYSNQPQHF	TGTGCCAGCAATGGACAGGGCTATAGCAATCAGCCCCAGCATTTT	TRBV28	TRBJ1-5	TRBD1	many
CASSLNSPETGELFF	TGTGCCAGCAGCTTAAACTCACCGGAGACCGGGGAGCTGTTTTTT	TRBV11-2	TRBJ2-2	NA	NA
CASSEPGLETQYF	TGTGCCAGCAGTGAGCCCGGGTTAGAGACCCAGTACTTC	TRBV25-1	TRBJ2-5	NA	NA
CASRGQGDTQYF	TGTGCCAGCAGGGGACAGGGTGATACGCAGTATTTT	TRBV2	TRBJ2-3	TRBD1	few
CASSFLGLAVKQYF	TGTGCCAGCAGCTTCCTGGGACTAGCGGTTAAGCAGTACTTC	TRBV7-2	TRBJ2-7	TRBD2	many
CASSSGMTGTEAFF	TGTGCCAGCAGCTCAGGGATGACGGGGACTGAAGCTTTCTTT	TRBV7-9	TRBJ1-1	NA	once
CASSTPGQVEQYF	TGTGCCAGCAGCACCCCGGGCCAGGTGGAGCAGTACTTC	TRBV25-1	TRBJ2-7	NA	NA
CASSEAAITHTEAFF	TGTGCCAGCAGTGAAGCCGCGATCACTCACACTGAAGCTTTCTTT	TRBV6-1	TRBJ1-1	NA	few
CASSYGLRSEQYF	TGTGCCAGCAGTTATGGTCTAAGGTCCGAGCAGTACTTC	TRBV6-5	TRBJ2-7	NA	many
CASSVSSGEPSLVGELFF	TGTGCCAGCAGCGTATCCAGCGGGGAGCCCAGTTTGGTCGGGGAGCTGTTTTTT	TRBV9	TRBJ2-2	TRBD2	few
CASSYRGGAYEQYF	TGTGCCAGCAGTTACCGGGGGGGGGCCTACGAGCAGTACTTC	TRBV27	TRBJ2-7	TRBD2	few
CAGGDTYGYTF	TGCGCAGGGGGCGATACCTATGGCTACACCTTC	TRBV10-3	TRBJ1-2	TRBD1	NA
CASSPTLLDRELSYEQYF	TGTGCCAGCAGTCCGACCCTCCTGGACAGGGAACTCTCCTACGAGCAGTACTTC	TRBV28	TRBJ2-7	TRBD1	many
CASRKWGADTEAFF	TGTGCCAGCAGGAAATGGGGGGCCGACACTGAAGCTTTCTTT	TRBV2	TRBJ1-1	NA	many
CATRDPAYTDTQYF	TGTGCCACTCGGGACCCCGCCTACACAGATACGCAGTATTTT	TRBV19	TRBJ2-3	NA	few
CASSPDGQGQPQHF	TGTGCCAGCAGCCCAGACGGACAGGGACAGCCCCAGCATTTT	TRBV3-1	TRBJ1-5	TRBD1	NA
CAWIRYESTEAFF	TGTGCCTGGATTCGGTACGAGAGCACTGAAGCTTTCTTT	TRBV30	TRBJ1-1	NA	many
CSVGVQGQGDTQYF	TGCAGCGTGGGGGTCCAGGGGCAGGGAGATACGCAGTATTTT	TRBV29-1	TRBJ2-3	NA	NA
CSARDWGIRTEAFF	TGCAGTGCTAGAGATTGGGGAATACGGACTGAAGCTTTCTTT	TRBV20-1	TRBJ1-1	NA	few